Following are 12 T cell receptor beta chains from one sample sequenced in a study of beta chain features in type 1 diabetes. Expressed TCRB transcripts were sequenced because the isolated RNA had all been reverse transcribed beforehand. Method: immunoSEQ multiplex PCR; TCRdb's copy keeps in-frame clones and lacks some. The sample records about 250,000 clones, about 14% being singletons. Material: naive CD4+ T cells from blood. The receptor source for this set is a woman aged 40 to 50 in good health.

This clone has more than one count but fewer than ten. This chain uses TRBV29-1 with TRBJ1-1, with 9 bases that match TRBD1. The V and J ends lost 7 bases and 4 bases, in that order; junction bases with no gene match: 10. This CDR3 region has 14 residues. The germline V gene encodes CDR1 SQVTM and CDR2 ANQGSEA. The CDR3 nucleotides read TGCAGCGCCCGAACCGGGACAGGGCGCACTGAAGCTTTCTTT. It specifies CSARTGTGRTEAFF.

The chain has TRBV18 and TRBJ2-5; D unclear. CDR3 length: 16 residues. Trimming stripped 3 bases from V and 5 bases from J, with 19 bases between. CDR1 and CDR2 from the germline V gene are KGHSH and LQKENI. CDR3: CASSPQRDSPRETQYF. The CDR3 DNA is TGTGCCAGCTCACCGCAACGAGACTCCCCAAGGGAGACCCAGTACTTC.

The chain recombines TRBV7-9 with TRBJ2-5, with 7 positions matching TRBD1. The germline V gene has CDR1 SEHNR and CDR2 FQNEAQ (reference sequence). The length of the CDR3 is 15 residues. The ends lost 6 bases at V and 0 bases at J; junction bases unmatched: 7. The CDR3 DNA reads TGTGCCAGCAGTTTCGGACAGGCCTACCAAGAGACCCAGTACTTC. The encoded protein is CASSFGQAYQETQYF.

This clone was seen a handful of times. This rearrangement joins TRBV2 to TRBJ2-1; D gene uncertain. CDR3 size: 13 residues. The V end lost 3 bases, the J end lost 4 bases, and 7 bases lay between the germline ends. The germline CDR1 and CDR2 sequences are SNHLY and FYNNEI. The CDR3 DNA reads as TGTGCCAGCAGTGACAGTTATTACAATGAGCAGTTCTTC. It translates to CASSDSYYNEQFF.

The J gene is TRBJ1-1, the V gene TRBV6-5; weak D call: TRBD1 (6 bases). V dropped 7 bases and J dropped 5 bases, with 14 bases sitting between them. The germline V gene encodes CDR1 MNHEY and CDR2 SVGAGI. The CDR3 runs to 13 residues. The CDR3 loop reads CASMRQGITEAFF. The CDR3 DNA is TGTGCCAGCATGAGGCAGGGGATTACTGAAGCTTTCTTT.

In its sample, this clone was seen a few times. The gene calls are TRBV27 and TRBJ1-6; 8 positions match TRBD1. This CDR3 is built from 16 residues. V was clipped by 6 bases and J by 7 bases; unmatched bases: 11. Germline V gene sequence: CDR1 MNHEY, CDR2 SMNVEV (reference sequence). This chain's CDR3 is CASSNGAGGANSPLHF. CDR3 DNA sequence: TGTGCCAGCAGCAACGGAGCAGGGGGCGCGAATTCACCCCTCCACTTT.

This clone was detected only a few times. This chain links TRBV7-2 with TRBJ1-5, with D unclear. The CDR3 contains 14 residues. Trimming stripped 5 bases from V and 2 bases from J, with 10 bases between. Germline values: CDR1 SGHTA, CDR2 FQGNSA. The CDR3 sequence is CASSPQRGNQPQHF. For the CDR3, the DNA is TGTGCCAGCAGCCCCCAGCGGGGCAATCAGCCCCAGCATTTT.

J is TRBJ2-2 and V is TRBV10-1; tentatively, D is TRBD2 (6 bases). Trimming took 6 bases from V and 8 from J, leaving 13 bases between them. The CDR3 is 13 residues long. The V gene's germline CDR1 is WNHNN and CDR2 SYGVQD (reference sequence). The DNA of the CDR3 is TGCGCCAGCAGCCGACTAGTCGTAGGGGAGCTGTTTTTT. The encoded protein is CASSRLVVGELFF.

This chain links TRBV29-1 with TRBJ2-7; no clear D. The germline V gene encodes CDR1 SQVTM and CDR2 ANQGSEA. This CDR3 is 12 amino acids long. V lost 4 bases, J lost 2 bases, and 9 bases lay in between. The CDR3 coding sequence is TGCAGCGTTGTAGCAGTTACCTACGAGCAGTACTTC. This sequence encodes CSVVAVTYEQYF.

This clone showed up just a few times. This sequence joins TRBV27 and TRBJ1-2; D perhaps matches TRBD1 (5 bases). Germline loops: CDR1 MNHEY, CDR2 SMNVEV (reference sequence). Trimming shortened V by 7 bases and J by 4 bases, and 19 bases separated the two germline ends. This CDR3 is 15 amino acids long. The CDR3 loop reads CASTSRATPSYGYTF. The CDR3 DNA follows: TGTGCCAGCACCTCCAGGGCTACTCCTTCCTATGGCTACACCTTC.

This sequence joins TRBV14 and TRBJ1-1; D is uncertain. Germline CDR1 SGHDN, CDR2 FVKESK. The CDR3 covers 13 residues. V was trimmed by 5 bases and J by 3 bases, leaving 10 bases between them. CDR3 nucleotides: TGTGCCAGCAGCAGCAGCGTTTACACTGAAGCTTTCTTT. As protein: CASSSSVYTEAFF.

This clone has just a few counts. V gene TRBV6-1 combines with J gene TRBJ1-2, with TRBD1 matching 11 bases. V trimming: 0 bases; J trimming: 5 bases; junction bases outside the gene matches: 8. The germline V gene encodes CDR1 MNHNS and CDR2 SASEGT. The CDR3 loop spans 17 amino acids. For the CDR3, the DNA is TGTGCCAGCAGTGAAGCCTCGGGACAGGGGGTTGGTTATGGCTACACCTTC. Translated, it gives CASSEASGQGVGYGYTF.